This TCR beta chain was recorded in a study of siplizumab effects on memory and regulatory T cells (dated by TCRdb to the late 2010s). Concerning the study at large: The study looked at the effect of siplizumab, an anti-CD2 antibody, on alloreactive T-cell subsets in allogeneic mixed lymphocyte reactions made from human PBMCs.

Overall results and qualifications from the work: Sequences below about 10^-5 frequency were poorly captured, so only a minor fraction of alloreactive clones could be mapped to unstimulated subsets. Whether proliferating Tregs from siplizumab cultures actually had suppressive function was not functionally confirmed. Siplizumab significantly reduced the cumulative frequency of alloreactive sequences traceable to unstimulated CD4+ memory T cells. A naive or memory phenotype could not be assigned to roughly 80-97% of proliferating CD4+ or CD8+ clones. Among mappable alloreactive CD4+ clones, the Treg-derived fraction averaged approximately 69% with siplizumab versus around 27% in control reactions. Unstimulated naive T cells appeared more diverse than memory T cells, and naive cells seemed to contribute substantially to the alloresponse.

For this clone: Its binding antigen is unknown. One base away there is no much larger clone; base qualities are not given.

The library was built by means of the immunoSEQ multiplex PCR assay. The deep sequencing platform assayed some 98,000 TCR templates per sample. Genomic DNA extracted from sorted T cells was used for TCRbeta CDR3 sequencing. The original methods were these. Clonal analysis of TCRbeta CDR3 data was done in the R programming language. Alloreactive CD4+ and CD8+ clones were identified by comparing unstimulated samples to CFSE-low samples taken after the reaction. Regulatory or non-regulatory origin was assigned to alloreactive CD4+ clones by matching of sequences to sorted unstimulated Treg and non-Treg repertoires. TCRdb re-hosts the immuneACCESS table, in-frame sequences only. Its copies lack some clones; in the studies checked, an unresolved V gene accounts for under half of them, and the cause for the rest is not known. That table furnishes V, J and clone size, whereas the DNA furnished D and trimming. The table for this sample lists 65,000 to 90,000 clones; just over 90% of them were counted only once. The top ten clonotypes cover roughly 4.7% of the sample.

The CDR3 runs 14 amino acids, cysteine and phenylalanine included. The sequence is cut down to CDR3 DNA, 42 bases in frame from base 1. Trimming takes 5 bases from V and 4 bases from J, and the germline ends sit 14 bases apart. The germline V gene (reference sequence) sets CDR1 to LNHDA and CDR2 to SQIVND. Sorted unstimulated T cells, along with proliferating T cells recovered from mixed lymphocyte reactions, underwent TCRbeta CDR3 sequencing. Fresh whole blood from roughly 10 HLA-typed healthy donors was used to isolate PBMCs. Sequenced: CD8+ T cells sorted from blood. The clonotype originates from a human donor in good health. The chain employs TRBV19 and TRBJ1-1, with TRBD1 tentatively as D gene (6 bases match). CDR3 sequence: CASSPGGAGTEAFF. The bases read TGTGCCAGTAGTCCCGGGGGGGCAGGCACTGAAGCTTTCTTT.